This T cell receptor (beta chain) originates from a study of persistence of HIV-infected CD4 T cells. Points from the study as a whole: TCRbeta richness was lower in CMV- and Gag-responding cells than in anti-CD3/anti-CD28-responding cells. Degenerate expanded CDR3beta sequences were enriched among CMV- and Gag-responding cells.

Cells were stimulated with overlapping HIV-1 Gag 15-mer peptides. Sorted nonresponding memory CD4+ T cells were CD40L-negative, CD69-negative, CD45RO-high. Suppressive ART was started during chronic HIV-1 infection in these adults. This was the immunoSEQ version 4 assay in survey mode. Each sample used up to about 1 ug genomic DNA diluted to around 9.9 ng/uL. TCRdb's copy holds only in-frame clones and misses some; the assay was immunoSEQ multiplex PCR. In the table there are approximately 36,000 clones, about 85% of which are singletons. The CDR3 has 14 amino acids. The V gene end was trimmed by 4 bases and the J gene end by 4 bases; junction bases not matched to a gene: 5. The germline gives CDR1 SGHDT, CDR2 YYEEEE. As concerns this clone: Its antigen is not known.

This receptor was taken from an adult with HIV. The donor label of this sample is uncertain. The sample in question was cultured CD4+ T cells from PBMCs, obtained from a patient who received antiretroviral therapy. The genes are TRBV5-6 and TRBJ2-4, with TRBD1 matching 7 bases. Here the CDR3 reads CASSPRQGKNIQYF. The CDR3, as DNA: TGTGCCAGCAGCCCGAGACAGGGTAAAAACATTCAGTACTTC. The full variable domain, in which reference TRBV5-6 and TRBJ2-4 provide the parts outside the CDR3, is DAGVTQSPTHLIKTRGQQVTLRCSPKSGHDTVSWYQQALGQGPQFIFQYYEEEERQRGNFPDRFSGHQFPNYSSELNVNALLLGDSALYLCASSPRQGKNIQYFGAGTRLSVL.